This T cell receptor beta chain was sequenced for a study of CD8 T cell repertoires and HIV-1 epitope variants. The protocol was immunoSEQ multiplex PCR, while the TCRdb copy is restricted to in-frame clones and leaves out a portion. The sample consists of roughly 5,800 clones, around 70% of them appearing once. As regards this clone: Its matching antigen is unknown.

Sequencing was carried out using cultured CD8+ T cells derived from PBMCs. The clonotype was recovered from a male donor with HIV.

This CDR3 is CASSLYGGTEAFF. DNA of the CDR3: TGCGCCAGCAGCTTATATGGGGGCACTGAAGCTTTCTTT. The chain recombines TRBV5-1 with TRBJ1-1, with D possibly TRBD1 on 5 matching bases. V was trimmed by 2 bases and J by 4 bases, leaving 9 bases between them. The CDR3 has 13 amino acids. Germline assignment: CDR1 SGHRS and CDR2 YFSETQ. The full variable domain, completed using reference TRBV5-1 and TRBJ1-1, is KAGVTQTPRYLIKTRGQQVTLSCSPISGHRSVSWYQQTPGQGLQFLFEYFSETQRNKGNFPGRFSGRQFSNSRSEMNVSTLELGDSALYLCASSLYGGTEAFFGQGTRLTVV.